The 32 T cell receptor beta chains below come from one sample, sequenced in a study of spatial heterogeneity in lung cancer. Using its own MiXCR run on the 5' RACE reads, TCRdb lists one record per CDR3 protein. The sample has approximately 81,000 distinct CDR3 sequences, roughly 12% seen once. Stated time point: sample taken at primary tumor resection. Whole RNA from tumor, nontumor lung or frozen PBMC was sequenced unsorted. This sample comprised PBMCs, obtained at surgery. The receptors were gathered from a male donor with early-stage non-small cell lung cancer.

The rearrangement uses TRBV7-8 and TRBJ2-7; perhaps TRBD1 as D (5 bases). CDR3 length: 15 residues. V lost 4 bases and J lost 2, with 15 bases in between. Germline CDR1 reads SGHVS; CDR2 reads FQNEAQ. CDR3 sequence (DNA): TGTGCCAGCAGCTATCCCCGGCAGGGAACCTACGAGCAGTACTTC. This encodes CASSYPRQGTYEQYF.

This clonotype was counted at least ten times. The chain joins TRBV5-1 to TRBJ1-1; 10 nucleotides line up with TRBD1. The CDR3 covers 14 residues. CDR1 SGHRS and CDR2 YFSETQ come from the germline V gene. Trimming cost V 4 bases and J 5 bases; bases outside gene matches: 5. The CDR3 sequence is CASSIDRGRTEAFF. CDR3 coding DNA: TGCGCCAGCAGCATAGACAGGGGGCGGACTGAAGCTTTCTTT.

The CDR3 loop is CASSLSPENYEQYF. Here the CDR3 DNA reads TGTGCCAGCAGCTTATCCCCCGAAAACTACGAGCAGTACTTC. The chain carries TRBV7-6 and TRBJ2-7; D unresolved. This CDR3 has 14 amino acids. Germline assignment: CDR1 SGHVS and CDR2 FNYEAQ. Trimming took 2 bases from V and 3 from J, leaving 11 bases between them.

There are a few counts of this clonotype. This sequence joins TRBV7-9 and TRBJ2-5; 11 bases align to TRBD2. J gave up 2 bases and V 6 bases, and 8 bases lay outside the gene matches. The CDR3 has 16 residues. Germline V gene data show CDR1 as SEHNR and CDR2 as FQNEAQ (reference sequence). In DNA form, the CDR3 reads TGTGCCAGCAGTTCGGGACTAGCGGATTATCAAGAGACCCAGTACTTC. Residues: CASSSGLADYQETQYF.

This clonotype occurred a few times. The chain is built from TRBV12-3 or TRBV12-4 and TRBJ2-3; the match to TRBD2 covers 8 bases. The CDR3 has 15 residues. The V segment lost 3 bases and the J segment 5 bases; nucleotides outside the gene matches: 7. The CDR3 nucleotides are TGTGCCAGCAGTTTCAGCGGGGGCCGGGGAGATACGCAGTATTTT. The encoded protein is CASSFSGGRGDTQYF.

The V and J genes are TRBV19 and TRBJ2-1, with 7 nucleotides matching TRBD2. V was pared by 5 bases and J by 8 bases, with 15 bases of the junction left unmatched. The germline CDR1 and CDR2 sequences are LNHDA and SQIVND (reference sequence). CDR3 length: 16 amino acids. The CDR3 bases are TGTGCCAGTAGTGCCGTGGGGCTAGCGGAAGTAGATGAGCAGTTCTTC. Its protein product is CASSAVGLAEVDEQFF.

This clonotype was observed a few times. This chain links TRBV7-3 with TRBJ1-4, with 7 positions matching TRBD1. Germline V gene sequence: CDR1 SGHTA, CDR2 FQGTGA. The trim removed 5 bases at V and 5 bases at J, leaving 11 bases unmatched. The CDR3 is 16 residues long. The chain's CDR3 is CASSLYLPGQNEKLFF. The CDR3 DNA follows: TGTGCCAGCAGCCTCTATCTGCCGGGACAGAATGAAAAACTGTTTTTT.

This clonotype has more than one count but fewer than ten. V usage is TRBV5-1 and J usage is TRBJ1-1; D is ambiguous. The V and J ends lost 2 bases and 0 bases respectively, with 5 bases between them. Germline V gene data show CDR1 as SGHRS and CDR2 as YFSETQ. The CDR3 extends over 13 amino acids. The CDR3 loop is CASSFTMNTEAFF. CDR3 nucleotides: TGCGCCAGCAGCTTCACAATGAACACTGAAGCTTTCTTT.

This clonotype was recorded a few times. This chain links TRBV4-1 with TRBJ1-2; the D is unclear. Germline lookup yields CDR1 MGHRA and CDR2 YSYEKL. The V end lost 6 bases, the J end lost 8 bases, and 13 bases lay between the germline ends. The CDR3 has 12 residues. The DNA of the CDR3 is TGCGCCAGCAGAGACGGCTCATGGGGCTACACCTTC. Its protein is CASRDGSWGYTF.

Ten or more counts support this clonotype. The chain recombines TRBV5-1 with TRBJ1-1; unclear D gene. This CDR3 region has 13 residues. V was cut by 4 bases and J by 3 bases, with 10 bases left in between. Germline V CDR1 and CDR2: SGHRS, YFSETQ. CDR3 sequence (DNA): TGCGCCAGCAGCACGGTCGCGGACACTGAAGCTTTCTTT. Translating gives CASSTVADTEAFF.

This clonotype was counted ten times or more. The chain is built from TRBV12-3 or TRBV12-4 and TRBJ2-3; D is unclear. Trimming pared 1 base from V and 10 bases from J, leaving 9 bases between. This CDR3 is 12 amino acids long. In DNA form, the CDR3 reads TGTGCCAGCAGTTTAGAAGAGTCTCCGCAGTATTTT. Encoded protein: CASSLEESPQYF.

The chain is built from TRBV11-2 and TRBJ2-5, with D perhaps TRBD1 (8 bases). Per the germline V gene, CDR1 is SGHAT and CDR2 is FQNNGV. The CDR3 is 15 residues long. V gave up 3 bases and J gave up 2 bases, with 13 bases separating them. The CDR3 sequence is CASSFNRGGQETQYF. The CDR3 coding sequence is TGTGCCAGCAGCTTCAACAGGGGGGGACAAGAGACCCAGTACTTC.

This rearrangement joins TRBV7-9 to TRBJ1-1, with 7 bases lining up with TRBD1. From germline, CDR1 is SEHNR and CDR2 FQNEAQ (reference sequence). The CDR3 loop spans 12 amino acids. V lost 5 bases and J lost 8; bases outside the gene matches: 5. The CDR3 sequence is CASSLVGQEAFF. Here the CDR3 DNA reads TGTGCCAGCAGCCTAGTGGGACAGGAAGCTTTCTTT.

This clonotype was seen more than once but under ten times. The chain joins TRBV3-1 to TRBJ2-3; TRBD1 matches 7 bases. Germline V lookup: CDR1 LGHDT, CDR2 YNNKEL (reference sequence). V lost 4 bases and J lost 0; bases outside the gene matches: 7. This CDR3 spans 16 amino acids. The CDR3 DNA follows: TGTGCCAGCAGCCCTACAGGGGCCCTGAGCACAGATACGCAGTATTTT. Encoded protein: CASSPTGALSTDTQYF.

This chain links TRBV12-3 or TRBV12-4 with TRBJ1-3, with TRBD1 matching 9 bases. J lost 0 bases, V lost 4 bases, and 1 base had no gene match. The CDR3 length is 15 residues. CDR3 DNA: TGTGCCAGCAGTTCGACAGGGGGCTCTGGAAACACCATATATTTT. Translation: CASSSTGGSGNTIYF.

The V and J genes are TRBV29-1 and TRBJ2-7, with D tentatively TRBD2 (6 bases). V lost 4 bases and J lost 2, with 12 bases in between. Germline V gene sequence: CDR1 SQVTM, CDR2 ANQGSEA. This CDR3 spans 13 amino acids. Here the CDR3 reads CSVARENAYEQYF. CDR3 nucleotide sequence: TGCAGCGTTGCGCGGGAAAATGCCTACGAGCAGTACTTC.

The chain links TRBV20-1 to TRBJ2-2, with 9 bases lining up with TRBD2. After removal of 1 base from V and 0 bases from J, the junction contained 3 bases not matched to a gene. From germline, CDR1 is DFQATT and CDR2 SNEGSKA (reference sequence). This CDR3 contains 16 residues. For the CDR3, the DNA is TGCAGTGCTAGAGCGGCTAGCGGGACGAACACCGGGGAGCTGTTTTTT. Its protein product is CSARAASGTNTGELFF.

This clonotype was recorded a few times. The genes are TRBV6-1 and TRBJ2-2; TRBD2 might be the D (7 bases). The CDR3 contains 15 residues. The germline gives CDR1 MNHNS, CDR2 SASEGT. V lost 7 bases and J 7 bases, leaving 19 bases between the germline ends. CDR3 bases: TGTGCCAGCATCATTGAGGGGGGGTTGGACGGGGAGCTGTTTTTT. This gives the protein CASIIEGGLDGELFF.

This chain uses TRBV2 with TRBJ2-7, with D hard to call. With 7 bases removed from V and 6 bases from J, the gap between germline ends came to 10 bases. The CDR3 totals 11 residues. Per germline, CDR1 SNHLY and CDR2 FYNNEI. The CDR3 sequence is CASKGISEQYF. CDR3 nucleotide sequence: TGTGCCAGCAAGGGTATCTCCGAGCAGTACTTC.

The chain has TRBV30 and TRBJ2-6; D is unclear. Per germline, CDR1 GTSNPN and CDR2 SVGIG (reference sequence). The CDR3 sequence is 13 residues long. V gave up 2 bases and J gave up 4 bases, with 6 bases separating them. CDR3 nucleotide sequence: TGTGCCTGGAGTCTTACAGGGGCCAACGTCCTGACTTTC. As protein: CAWSLTGANVLTF.

The chain has TRBV4-2 and TRBJ1-5; D may be TRBD1 (6 bases). Trimming took off 0 bases at V and 2 bases at J, with 11 bases between the two ends. Germline values: CDR1 LGHNA, CDR2 YNFKEQ. This CDR3 is 16 amino acids long. CDR3 region: CASSQEWGQGNQPQHF. CDR3 sequence (DNA): TGTGCCAGCAGCCAAGAATGGGGGCAGGGCAATCAGCCCCAGCATTTT.

Relative to its sample, this clonotype is medium-sized. This chain connects TRBV5-1 to TRBJ2-3; tentatively, D is TRBD1 or TRBD2 (5 bases each). Germline V gene data show CDR1 as SGHRS and CDR2 as YFSETQ. The CDR3 has 14 amino acids. The V end was cut by 1 base, the J end by 4 bases, with 10 bases between. The CDR3 region is CASSLKRGADTQYF. In DNA, the CDR3 is TGCGCCAGCAGCTTGAAGAGGGGTGCAGATACGCAGTATTTT.

Only a few counts were recorded for this clonotype. The J gene is TRBJ2-3, the V gene TRBV2, with a tentative D call TRBD2 (7 bases). Germline assignment: CDR1 SNHLY and CDR2 FYNNEI. Trimming removed 7 bases at V and 7 bases at J, with 21 bases between. The CDR3 totals 15 residues. CDR3 sequence: CASTGGLPPSNTQYF. The CDR3 DNA reads as TGTGCCAGCACGGGGGGCCTCCCGCCCTCGAATACGCAGTATTTT.

This clonotype was counted a few times. This rearrangement joins TRBV20-1 to TRBJ2-7; TRBD2 matches 10 bases. This CDR3 has 11 amino acids. The germline gives CDR1 DFQATT, CDR2 SNEGSKA (reference sequence). V gave up 8 bases and J gave up 7 bases; unmatched junction bases: 5. CDR3 in amino acids: CSIASGGEQYF. Here the CDR3 DNA reads TGCAGTATCGCTAGCGGGGGAGAGCAGTACTTC.

The chain carries TRBV3-1 and TRBJ2-5; 10 nucleotides align to TRBD1. With 5 bases clipped from V and 5 bases from J, the junction kept 5 bases outside the gene matches. The CDR3 spans 14 residues. Looked up from germline, CDR1 is LGHDT and CDR2 is YNNKEL (reference sequence). The CDR3 protein is CASSAGQGGETQYF. CDR3 DNA: TGTGCCAGCAGCGCCGGACAGGGGGGGGAGACCCAGTACTTC.

This clonotype was observed a few times. This rearrangement joins TRBV7-9 to TRBJ1-1; D possibly corresponds to TRBD1 (5 bases). The CDR3 covers 14 residues. CDR1 and CDR2 (germline): SEHNR, FQNEAQ (reference sequence). V shed 1 base and J shed 1 base, with 7 bases lying between them. As DNA, the CDR3 is TGTGCCAGCAGCTTAGGAGGGGCGAACACTGAAGCTTTCTTT. It is translated as CASSLGGANTEAFF.

This clonotype was seen a handful of times. The CDR3 sequence: CAWSEEASYNSPLHF. The CDR3 DNA sequence: TGTGCCTGGAGTGAGGAGGCCTCCTATAATTCACCCCTCCACTTT. The chain uses TRBV30 and TRBJ1-6; D is unclear. The length of the CDR3 is 15 residues. V gave up 1 base and J gave up 0 bases, with 7 bases separating them. In germline, CDR1 is GTSNPN, CDR2 SVGIG (reference sequence).

This clonotype was observed a handful of times. The chain has TRBV7-9 and TRBJ1-5; no firm D call. The CDR3 loop spans 12 amino acids. The V gene's germline CDR1 is SEHNR and CDR2 FQNEAQ (reference sequence). V was cut by 4 bases and J by 7 bases, with 8 bases left in between. The CDR3, as DNA: TGTGCCAGCAGCTCTCCGAGGCAGCCCCAGCATTTT. It encodes CASSSPRQPQHF.

The chain links TRBV6-1 to TRBJ1-1, with TRBD1 as a possible D gene (5 bases). V was cut by 1 base and J by 1 base, with 13 bases left in between. CDR3 length: 16 amino acids. The germline CDR1 and CDR2 sequences are MNHNS and SASEGT. The CDR3 nucleotides are TGTGCCAGCAGTGAAGGGCGAGCAGGGAGGAACACTGAAGCTTTCTTT. Translated, it gives CASSEGRAGRNTEAFF.

This clonotype was seen a handful of times. For the CDR3, the DNA is TGTGCCAGCAGCACCTCCCTCGGACGGGGGTCCAGCACAGATACGCAGTATTTT. Its protein product is CASSTSLGRGSSTDTQYF. V is TRBV9 and J is TRBJ2-3; perhaps TRBD2 as D (6 bases). Per germline, CDR1 SGDLS and CDR2 YYNGEE. The CDR3 has 18 amino acids. The germline V and J ends were trimmed by 4 bases and 0 bases, with 21 bases remaining between them.

This clonotype was observed at least ten times. The CDR3 region is CASSLGTLNEQFF. CDR3 bases: TGCGCCAGCAGCTTGGGGACACTAAATGAGCAGTTCTTC. This rearrangement joins TRBV5-1 to TRBJ2-1; a possible D gene is TRBD1 (5 bases). V lost 0 bases and J lost 7, with 8 bases in between. CDR3 length: 13 residues. Germline lookup yields CDR1 SGHRS and CDR2 YFSETQ.

The sample holds a few counts of this clonotype. The chain joins TRBV19 to TRBJ2-2; TRBD2 aligns across 8 bases. The length of the CDR3 is 14 residues. Trimming cost V 6 bases and J 4 bases; bases outside gene matches: 4. The V gene's germline CDR1 is LNHDA and CDR2 SQIVND (reference sequence). CDR3 nucleotide sequence: TGTGCCAGTAGAGCGGGAGCGGGCACCGGGGAGCTGTTTTTT. Protein: CASRAGAGTGELFF.